This T cell receptor (beta chain) was profiled in a study of PD-1 blockade in classical Hodgkin lymphoma (TCRdb year 2020). With regard to the full study: Nivolumab dosing was 3 mg/kg intravenously every 2 weeks, continuing until either disease progression or unacceptable toxicity. To define a peripheral blood immune signature of response to PD-1 blockade in classical Hodgkin lymphoma, the study combined TCR beta sequencing with CyTOF.

The CDR3, cysteine through phenylalanine, is 15 amino acids long. Only the CDR3 part of the read is kept: 45 bases, read in frame from the first base. The germline V gene (reference sequence) yields LNHDA for CDR1 and SQIVND for CDR2. The trim is 3 bases for V and 5 bases for J, with a gap of 16 bases between the germline ends. Worth noting for this clone: No cognate antigen has been identified for it. Base-call qualities are not available, and no considerably larger clone is one nucleotide away.

Genomic DNA was extracted with the Qiagen DNeasy kit from unsorted PBMCs and from negatively selected CD4+ and CD8+ fractions. TCR beta CDR3 regions were subjected to amplification by immunoSEQ multiplex PCR with primers that anneal to V and J segments. Amplification bias was minimized using a synthetic immune receptor repertoire, and residual bias was removed computationally after sequencing. Concerning the study's data processing: Repertoire diversity was quantified as the Shannon entropy index using custom Python scripts. Unsorted, CD4+ and CD8+ repertoires were examined separately, except in combined analyses, for which CD4+ and CD8+ sequences were merged in silico. Clonal expansion was defined as a frequency increase of at least 2-fold after treatment compared with C1D1, and clones undetected at baseline were assigned a pseudocount of 0.5. Singleton clones were defined as clones with 0 or 1 copy at C1D1, and non-singleton clones were defined as clones with 2 or more copies. Clones expanded in unsorted samples were labelled as CD4+, CD8+ or unknown by matching protein sequences in sorted samples from the same patient. Wilcoxon tests on paired samples were used to test diversity changes from C1D1 to C4D1. TCRdb took over this immuneACCESS table, retaining in-frame rearrangements with V and J assigned. Such tables are incomplete; in checked studies, under half of the missing clones stem from an unresolved V gene, and the remainder is unexplained. V and J calls and clone size are as listed in that table; D and trimming were resolved from the DNA. The table for this sample lists about 26,000 clones; about nine tenths of them were counted only once. Around 2.6% of the sample is taken by the ten largest.

The full study reports these points: Trial patients with a complete response had baseline diversity similar to that of newly diagnosed patients, while partial responders and progressors had significantly lower diversity. The study was limited to a single clinical trial cohort, and causes of repertoire differences, possibly disease activity or prior therapy, remained undefined. Baseline TCR diversity was reported to be lower in newly diagnosed patients than in healthy donors, and even lower in relapsed/refractory patients. Diversity was lower in patients who began nivolumab less than 1 year after ASCT, so these patients were left out of later analyses to avoid confounding by immune reconstitution. By C4D1, a significant rise was seen in CD4+ TCR diversity but not in CD8+ TCR diversity (p=0.0027 vs p=0.16), and the rise was most apparent among complete responders (p=0.02).

The time point label, read with the paper, signifies: cycle 1 day 1 (C1D1), immediately before nivolumab initiation. All trial patients had relapsed after autologous stem cell transplantation, with cohorts A, B and C differing in prior brentuximab vedotin exposure. The trial cohort was composed of 56 patients with relapsed/refractory classical Hodgkin lymphoma, for whom complete response, partial response or progressive disease was recorded as best overall response. In the multi-cohort phase II CheckMate 205 trial, trial patients received single-agent nivolumab. An independent review committee assessed best overall response using the 2007 International Working Group response criteria. Trial PBMCs were obtained immediately prior to nivolumab initiation (C1D1) and on therapy at cycle 2 day 1 and cycle 4 day 1. Peripheral blood was collected in 8 mL Vacutainer Cell Preparation Tubes, from which PBMCs were isolated by centrifugation and then cryopreserved.

Sequenced material: peripheral blood mononuclear cells (PBMCs), taken at baseline. This receptor was obtained from a human donor with classical Hodgkin lymphoma. The chain uses TRBV19 and TRBJ1-1; matching of 6 bases hints at TRBD1 as the D gene. The nucleotides read TGTGCCAGTAGTATTTCGTTCAGGGGATTAACTGAAGCTTTCTTT. It is translated as CASSISFRGLTEAFF.